The 25 T cell receptor beta chains given below trace back to one sample, sequenced in a study of blood T cell repertoires in COVID-19. Some clones are missing from TCRdb's copy, which holds only in-frame ones; the method was immunoSEQ multiplex PCR. The data hold 200,000 to 250,000 clones, with almost 90% observed a single time. The sequencing input was PBMCs or T cells enriched from blood (not recorded which). The receptor set was obtained from a man aged 30 to 39 who had been exposed to COVID-19.

This clone was picked up one time. This chain links TRBV5-6 with TRBJ1-4; D not resolved. CDR3 length: 19 residues. CDR1 SGHDT and CDR2 YYEEEE come from the germline V gene. Trimming pared 1 base from V and 0 bases from J, leaving 19 bases between. CDR3: CASSLISGENGPTNEKLFF. The CDR3 nucleotides are TGTGCCAGCAGCTTGATCTCCGGGGAGAATGGGCCAACTAATGAAAAACTGTTTTTT.

The chain has TRBV5-4 and TRBJ1-3; perhaps TRBD1 as D (6 bases). Trimming pared 5 bases from V and 0 bases from J, leaving 12 bases between. The CDR3 covers 15 residues. CDR1 is SGHNT and CDR2 is YYREEE in the germline V gene (reference sequence). CDR3 DNA: TGTGCCAGCAGTCGTTCGACAGGCTCTGGAAACACCATATATTTT. Protein: CASSRSTGSGNTIYF.

J is TRBJ2-1 and V is TRBV6-2 or TRBV6-3, with 10 bases identical to TRBD2. This CDR3 has 15 residues. CDR1 is MNHEY, CDR2 SVGEGT, per germline. The V and J ends lost 6 bases and 0 bases, in that order; junction bases with no gene match: 2. In DNA form, the CDR3 reads TGTGCCAGCAGCCCTAGCGGGGGCTCCTACAATGAGCAGTTCTTC. It encodes CASSPSGGSYNEQFF.

The CDR3 reads CASRTNRGPVLEAFF. CDR3 DNA: TGTGCCAGCAGGACTAACAGGGGGCCAGTACTTGAAGCTTTCTTT. The V call is TRBV7-9, the J call TRBJ1-1; TRBD1 matches at 9 bases. This CDR3 comprises 15 residues. The junction had 12 bases not matched to a gene; V was cut back by 6 bases and J by 7 bases. CDR1 is SEHNR and CDR2 is FQNEAQ in the germline V gene (reference sequence).

V gene TRBV3-1 (or the pseudogene TRBV3-2) combines with J gene TRBJ1-5; D is undetermined. This CDR3 region has 15 residues. CDR1 is LGHDT, CDR2 YNNKEL, per germline (reference sequence). The V gene lost 3 bases and the J gene lost 2 bases, with 11 bases spanning the gap. The CDR3 region is CASSQAGGRNQPQHF. CDR3 bases: TGTGCCAGCAGCCAGGCCGGAGGGCGCAATCAGCCCCAGCATTTT.

The V gene is TRBV7-9, the J gene TRBJ2-1; D is possibly TRBD2 (6 bases). Per germline, CDR1 SEHNR and CDR2 FQNEAQ (reference sequence). This CDR3 comprises 17 residues. The V end lost 1 base, the J end lost 4 bases, and 17 bases lay between the germline ends. The CDR3 loop is CASSLGVGDSEYNEQFF. Written as DNA, the CDR3 is TGTGCCAGCAGCTTAGGCGTGGGGGACTCGGAATACAATGAGCAGTTCTTC.

This chain joins TRBV4-3 and TRBJ2-3; 10 nucleotides agree with TRBD2. CDR3 length equals 16 residues. Germline V gene lookup returns CDR1 LGHNA and CDR2 YSLEER. With 1 base clipped from V and 8 bases from J, the junction kept 9 bases outside the gene matches. Written as DNA, the CDR3 is TGCGCCAGCAGCCAAGTCGTAGGGACTAGCGTCGGTACGCAGTATTTT. This gives the protein CASSQVVGTSVGTQYF.

The chain is built from TRBV11-2 and TRBJ1-5; the D gene is possibly TRBD1 (5 bases). This CDR3 has 12 amino acids. Germline lookup yields CDR1 SGHAT and CDR2 FQNNGV. V was pared by 4 bases and J by 8 bases, with 9 bases between. The CDR3 loop reads CASSSGGKPQHF. CDR3 DNA sequence: TGTGCCAGCAGCTCTGGGGGGAAGCCCCAGCATTTT.

The rearrangement links TRBV5-4 to TRBJ1-4; D is perhaps TRBD1 (5 bases). The V end was cut by 4 bases, the J end by 8 bases, with 18 bases between. In germline, CDR1 is SGHNT, CDR2 YYREEE (reference sequence). The CDR3 runs to 15 residues. The DNA of the CDR3 is TGTGCCAGCAGCAACGGAGGGGTCTTAGAAGAAAAACTGTTTTTT. It encodes CASSNGGVLEEKLFF.

The chain combines TRBV19 with TRBJ2-1; 8 bases match TRBD2. Germline V gene data show CDR1 as LNHDA and CDR2 as SQIVND (reference sequence). CDR3 length: 14 amino acids. V shed 6 bases and J 4 bases; nucleotides not matched to a gene: 5. The CDR3 reads CASSPGLEYNEQFF. The DNA for the CDR3 is TGTGCCAGTAGCCCGGGACTAGAGTACAATGAGCAGTTCTTC.

This chain joins TRBV7-3 and TRBJ1-4, with a tentative D call TRBD1 (5 bases). The germline CDR1 and CDR2 sequences are SGHTA and FQGTGA. V shed 5 bases and J shed 1 base, with 14 bases lying between them. The CDR3 loop spans 16 amino acids. CDR3 loop: CASSERATGTNEKLFF. CDR3 in DNA: TGTGCCAGCAGCGAAAGGGCAACAGGAACTAATGAAAAACTGTTTTTT.

The genes are TRBV21-1 and TRBJ1-5; the table names TRBD1, a call not compared with the DNA. TRBV21-1 is termed a pseudogene. CDR3 length: 14 residues. DNA for the CDR3: TGTGCCAGCAGTTCTACAGGGGGCAATCAGCCCCAGCATTTT. Protein: CASSSTGGNQPQHF.

This clone was counted a few times. The chain combines TRBV7-2 with TRBJ1-2; D is ambiguous. The CDR3 has 13 residues. V was clipped by 5 bases and J by 4 bases, with 11 bases between them. CDR1 SGHTA and CDR2 FQGNSA come from the germline V gene. CDR3 coding DNA: TGTGCCAGCAGCCCGCGGTACCTCTATGGCTACACCTTC. Translated: CASSPRYLYGYTF.

The gene calls are TRBV23-1 and TRBJ1-6; D is uncertain. TRBV23-1 is an ORF, with its function uncertain. V shed 2 bases and J shed 7 bases, with 9 bases lying between them. The CDR3 sequence is 14 residues long. The CDR3 protein is CASSQRGPNSPLHF. The CDR3 region has the DNA TGCGCCAGCAGTCAACGCGGCCCCAATTCACCCCTCCACTTT.

The rearrangement joins TRBV6-1 to TRBJ2-5; D may be TRBD2 (5 bases). Germline loops: CDR1 MNHNS, CDR2 SASEGT. The CDR3 length is 16 residues. Trimming removed 3 bases from V and 0 bases from J, with 14 bases in between. DNA for the CDR3: TGTGCCAGCAGTGATGGATGGTGGGAGTACCAAGAGACCCAGTACTTC. It yields the protein CASSDGWWEYQETQYF.

The chain uses TRBV6-5 and TRBJ1-2, with unresolved D. Germline V gives CDR1 MNHEY, CDR2 SVGAGI. The germline V and J ends were trimmed by 6 bases and 3 bases, with 11 bases remaining between them. The CDR3 loop spans 13 amino acids. The CDR3 DNA follows: TGTGCCAGCAGCCGCCAAACAGACTATGGCTACACCTTC. Translated: CASSRQTDYGYTF.

This clone was seen more than once but under ten times. The chain couples TRBV5-6 to TRBJ2-6, with D hard to call. CDR3 size: 15 residues. Per germline, CDR1 SGHDT and CDR2 YYEEEE. V lost 0 bases and J lost 4, with 8 bases in between. CDR3 sequence: CASSLVGLGANVLTF. CDR3 coding DNA: TGTGCCAGCAGCTTGGTTGGGCTAGGGGCCAACGTCCTGACTTTC. Complete variable domain (other parts from reference TRBV5-6 and TRBJ2-6): DAGVTQSPTHLIKTRGQQVTLRCSPKSGHDTVSWYQQALGQGPQFIFQYYEEEERQRGNFPDRFSGHQFPNYSSELNVNALLLGDSALYLCASSLVGLGANVLTFGAGSRLTVL.

V usage is TRBV4-3 and J usage is TRBJ2-2, with D possibly TRBD2 on 6 matching bases. CDR3 length: 17 residues. Germline assignment: CDR1 LGHNA and CDR2 YSLEER. V lost 0 bases and J lost 5, with 16 bases in between. CDR3 in amino acids: CASSQDGGLGRTGELFF. In nucleotides, the CDR3 is TGCGCCAGCAGCCAAGATGGGGGGTTAGGTAGGACCGGGGAGCTGTTTTTT.

This rearrangement joins TRBV7-9 to TRBJ1-1; D not resolved. CDR1 and CDR2 from the germline V gene are SEHNR and FQNEAQ (reference sequence). The germline V and J ends were trimmed by 1 base and 2 bases, with 20 bases remaining between them. The CDR3 totals 18 residues. The CDR3 reads CASSLEARLSRANTEAFF. CDR3 bases: TGTGCCAGCAGCTTAGAGGCCCGACTCTCGAGGGCCAACACTGAAGCTTTCTTT.

The chain uses TRBV5-6 and TRBJ1-2; TRBD1 is a possible D gene (5 bases). V lost 4 bases, J lost 7 bases, and 11 bases lay in between. Germline V gene sequence: CDR1 SGHDT, CDR2 YYEEEE. The CDR3 runs 12 residues. CDR3 coding DNA: TGTGCCAGCAGCGAAGGAGGGGTTGGCTACACCTTC. Its protein product is CASSEGGVGYTF.

A few counts support this clone. The chain employs TRBV7-8 and TRBJ1-5, with 9 bases fitting TRBD1. The V gene end was trimmed by 0 bases and the J gene end by 6 bases; junction bases not matched to a gene: 9. CDR1 and CDR2 from the germline V gene are SGHVS and FQNEAQ. The CDR3 runs to 17 residues. The chain's CDR3 is CASSLASGTGMGQPQHF. CDR3 coding DNA: TGTGCCAGCAGCTTAGCCTCCGGGACAGGGATGGGTCAGCCCCAGCATTTT. The whole variable domain, filled in from reference TRBV7-8 and TRBJ1-5, reads GAGVSQSPRYKVAKRGQDVALRCDPISGHVSLFWYQQALGQGPEFLTYFQNEAQLDKSGLPSDRFFAERPEGSVSTLKIQRTQQEDSAVYLCASSLASGTGMGQPQHFGDGTRLSIL.

The chain uses TRBV27 and TRBJ2-1, with D possibly being TRBD1 (5 bases). The length of the CDR3 is 12 residues. The germline gives CDR1 MNHEY, CDR2 SMNVEV (reference sequence). V lost 11 bases and J lost 6, with 14 bases in between. The CDR3 coding sequence is TGTGCCCCTCAGTCCCAGGGCAATGAGCAGTTCTTC. Protein: CAPQSQGNEQFF.

V and J are TRBV10-3 and TRBJ1-5; a weak D match, TRBD1 (5 bases). CDR1 and CDR2 (germline): ENHRY, SYGVKD. Deletions cut 3 bases from V and 4 bases from J, with 10 bases between. The CDR3 runs to 14 residues. The CDR3 DNA sequence: TGTGCCATCAGTGATTCGACAGAGAATCAGCCCCAGCATTTT. Encoded protein: CAISDSTENQPQHF.

The chain is built from TRBV10-2 and TRBJ2-3; 13 positions match TRBD2. The CDR3 has 18 residues. CDR1 and CDR2 (germline): WSHSY, SAAADI. V lost 8 bases to trimming and J lost 1 base; unmatched junction nucleotides: 12. The CDR3 DNA reads as TGCGCCAGCCTCGCGGGACTAGCGGGGTCCGGGGGCACAGATACGCAGTATTTT. Its protein is CASLAGLAGSGGTDTQYF.

This clone showed up just once. The genes are TRBV6-1 and TRBJ2-5; 15 bases align to TRBD2. The CDR3 sequence is 18 residues long. V was pared by 2 bases and J by 4 bases, with 8 bases of the junction left unmatched. Germline V gene sequence: CDR1 MNHNS, CDR2 SASEGT. CDR3 nucleotide sequence: TGTGCCAGCAGTGAACGGTGGACTAGCGGGGGGGCTGGAGAGACCCAGTACTTC. It specifies CASSERWTSGGAGETQYF.